The entry below describes one T cell receptor beta chain. This clonotype has ten or more counts. Its antigen is still unknown. Nothing much larger sits one base from this clone, and base qualities are not available. For sequencing, an Illumina NovaSeq 6000 was employed. Using 5'RACE with constant-segment primers, TCRalpha and TCRbeta cDNA libraries were constructed, with sample barcodes and unique molecular identifiers added in the process. Trizol reagent was used to extract RNA from every sample. Library amplification was performed in two PCR steps, and a second sample barcode and Illumina TruSeq adapters were introduced in the second step. The libraries were sequenced on an Illumina NovaSeq using 2 x 150 bp paired-end reads. The authors' analysis ran thus. Reads were demultiplexed and collapsed into UMI-guided consensus sequences with migec v1.2.7. Using mixcr v2.1.11, the UMI consensuses were aligned to TRA and TRB V and J templates and assembled into clonotypes. Clonotypes were classified as expanded or contracted when called significant by both edgeR and NoisET, with noise models trained on biological replicates. For edgeR calls, the cutoffs were a false discovery rate-adjusted p below 0.01 and a log2 fold-change threshold of 1. As an exploratory analysis of dynamics, PCA with hierarchical clustering was applied to max-normalized trajectories of the 1000 most abundant clonotypes. Each responding clone was given a CD4 or CD8 phenotype based on the CD4+ and CD8+ repertoires, which had been sequenced separately. The public reads were reprocessed in TCRdb via fastp at Q25 and MiXCR, keeping in-frame beta chains. One record per CDR3 amino acid sequence lists the most common genes and DNA. V and J calls and clone size were set by TCRdb, not the authors. The sample has fewer than 350,000 distinct CDR3 sequences on record, approximately 14% of them singletons. Together, the top ten hold over 20% of the sample.

The sample originates from a study of T-cell memory formation after mild COVID-19 (dated by TCRdb to about 2021). Regarding the study in general: TCR sequence clusters from the two donors were largely donor specific. In two donors, T-cell clones that expanded and contracted after mild COVID-19 were followed by sequencing TCRalpha and TCRbeta repertoires longitudinally. Two young, previously healthy adult volunteers, one female and one male, were included in the cohort. What the work shows at the level of the full study, not this receptor alone: Whether the second-wave clones peaking on day 37 were SARS-CoV-2 specific was not confirmed. Contracting CD4+ clones were located mainly in the CM and EM memory subsets, whereas CD8+ clones were found to be enriched in EMRA. From day 15 to 85, contracting clones showed balanced CD4/CD8 phenotypes, whereas a second wave of clones that expanded from day 15 to 37 leaned towards CD4+. Only a couple of mild cases were covered by the study, and larger cohorts that include severe cases with pre-infection samples were considered necessary. The detection of some responding clones in pre-infection memory suggests that pre-existing cross-reactive memory T cells joined the SARS-CoV-2 response.

Ficoll-Paque density gradient centrifugation was used to isolate PBMCs. CDR1 and CDR2 are read off the germline V gene (reference sequence) as DFQATT and SNEGSKA. Counted from cysteine to phenylalanine, this CDR3 has 14 amino acids. Only the CDR3 part of the read is kept: 42 bases, read in frame from the first base. V lost 5 bases and J lost 5 bases, and the count of bases not matched to a germline gene is 3. The sequenced material came from PBMCs or a T cell subset sorted from them (not recorded which). This TCR was recovered from a man aged 18 to 35 who had mild COVID-19 (a few samples of this study predate the infection). The sample titles of this study are shuffled in the database, so cell type and time point are left out; the donor was told from shared clones. This receptor chain uses TRBV20-1 and TRBJ2-3, with 14 bases matching TRBD2. The CDR3: CSAETSGGEDTQYF. Here is the DNA: TGCAGTGCTGAGACTAGCGGGGGGGAAGATACGCAGTATTTT.